The source of this TCR beta chain is a study of beta chain features in type 1 diabetes. Findings and limits, study-wide: When Type 1 diabetes patients were examined, their TCRB CDR3s proved moderately but significantly shorter in all four CD4+ subsets.

This clone occurred a few times. Antigen unknown. Sequenced material consisted of expressed TCRB transcripts (all of the isolated RNA was reverse transcribed). TCRdb's copy holds only in-frame clones and misses some; the assay was immunoSEQ multiplex PCR. The data contain 300,000 to 400,000 clones, over 8.5% of them singletons. Trimming pared 8 bases from V and 1 base from J, leaving 9 bases between. The CDR3 is 13 residues long. Germline CDR1 is MNHEY and CDR2 is SVGAGI. Heparinised blood was drawn once per donor, averaging around 120 mL. A sort by CD45RO/CCR7/CD25/CD127/CD95/CD27 yielded CD4+ naive, central memory, regulatory and stem cell-like memory cells. Sorted populations were all over 95% pure.

Sequenced: central memory CD4+ T cells from blood. The chain combines TRBV6-5 with TRBJ1-5; no clear D. This sequence was found in a man aged 30-40 years with type 1 diabetes. The CDR3 sequence: CASGQGSNQPQHF. DNA for the CDR3: TGTGCCAGCGGGCAAGGGAGCAATCAGCCCCAGCATTTT.